These T cell receptor beta chains were read from a single sample in a study of T cells in Graves' hyperthyroidism and ophthalmopathy. TCRdb re-derived calls from the multiplex PCR reads in MiXCR, one entry per CDR3 protein. The sample lists some 650,000 distinct CDR3 sequences; more than 15% were seen once. The sequenced sample was blood. These receptors all come from a woman aged 40 to 50 with Graves' ophthalmopathy. CDR3s include the opening cysteine and the closing phenylalanine or tryptophan. D genes are given only for firm matches. Size is stated for part of the rows, as once, few or many counts, or as a class when the clone is expanded.

v_gene: TRBV19; j_gene: TRBJ2-4; len: 14; d_gene: -; abundance: -; CDR3nt: TGTGCCAGTAGTACGGGGTCCCCGGTAAACATTCAGTACTTC; CDR3aa: CASSTGSPVNIQYF
v_gene: TRBV6-2/TRBV6-3; j_gene: TRBJ1-1; len: 15; d_gene: TRBD1; abundance: many; CDR3nt: TGTGCCAGCAGTTACCTTGGACAGGGACACACTGAAGCTTTCTTT; CDR3aa: CASSYLGQGHTEAFF
v_gene: TRBV20-1; j_gene: TRBJ2-7; len: 15; d_gene: -; abundance: many; CDR3nt: TGCAGTGCTAGAGTGCCGGGACTCCCCTCGGGTGAGCAGTACTTC; CDR3aa: CSARVPGLPSGEQYF
v_gene: TRBV28; j_gene: TRBJ2-7; len: 15; d_gene: -; abundance: many; CDR3nt: TGTGCCAGCAGTTTAAATAGCGGCTATTCCTACGAGCAGTACTTC; CDR3aa: CASSLNSGYSYEQYF
v_gene: TRBV20-1; j_gene: TRBJ1-1; len: 15; d_gene: -; abundance: -; CDR3nt: TGCAGTGCTAGAGGGGGGGCAGGACAGAACACTGAAGCTTTCTTT; CDR3aa: CSARGGAGQNTEAFF
v_gene: TRBV20-1; j_gene: TRBJ2-3; len: 11; d_gene: -; abundance: many; CDR3nt: TGCAGTGCTAGGGACGGGTATACGCAGTATTTT; CDR3aa: CSARDGYTQYF
v_gene: TRBV20-1; j_gene: TRBJ2-7; len: 13; d_gene: -; abundance: few; CDR3nt: TGCAGTGCTTCCCCTGGGGGCTCCTACGAGCAGTACTTC; CDR3aa: CSASPGGSYEQYF
v_gene: TRBV2; j_gene: TRBJ1-6; len: 14; d_gene: -; abundance: many; CDR3nt: TGTGCCAGCAACCTTGGGGGAGGGATAGGACCCCTCCACTTT; CDR3aa: CASNLGGGIGPLHF
v_gene: TRBV11-2; j_gene: TRBJ1-1; len: 13; d_gene: -; abundance: many; CDR3nt: TGTGCCAGCAGTAAATATTTGAACACTGAAGCTTTCTTT; CDR3aa: CASSKYLNTEAFF
v_gene: TRBV5-6; j_gene: TRBJ2-3; len: 16; d_gene: TRBD1; abundance: many; CDR3nt: TGTGCCAGCAGCCTGACAGGGGGCAACAGAGGAGATACGCAGTATTTT; CDR3aa: CASSLTGGNRGDTQYF
v_gene: TRBV6-1; j_gene: TRBJ2-5; len: 15; d_gene: -; abundance: few; CDR3nt: TGTGCCAGCAGTGTGGGGCAATTGTCGAGAGAGACCCAGTACTTC; CDR3aa: CASSVGQLSRETQYF
v_gene: TRBV6-1; j_gene: TRBJ1-1; len: 16; d_gene: TRBD1; abundance: few; CDR3nt: TGTGCCAGCAGTTATCCCCAGGGGGCGCCGGGGGTCAAAGCTTTCTTT; CDR3aa: CASSYPQGAPGVKAFF
v_gene: TRBV5-1; j_gene: TRBJ1-1; len: 14; d_gene: TRBD1; abundance: many; CDR3nt: TGCGCCAGCAGCTTCGGACAGGGGTCGCCTGAAGCTTTCTTT; CDR3aa: CASSFGQGSPEAFF
v_gene: TRBV29-1; j_gene: TRBJ2-3; len: 14; d_gene: -; abundance: -; CDR3nt: TGCAGCGTTGAAGGGGCAGGGAACACAGATACGCAGTATTTT; CDR3aa: CSVEGAGNTDTQYF
v_gene: TRBV28; j_gene: TRBJ2-5; len: 15; d_gene: -; abundance: -; CDR3nt: TGTGCCAGCAGTTTTCGGGTGGACATACAAGAGACCCAGTACTTC; CDR3aa: CASSFRVDIQETQYF
v_gene: TRBV7-2; j_gene: TRBJ2-4; len: 11; d_gene: -; abundance: -; CDR3nt: TGTGCCAGCGCCTTGGGGGGCATTCAGTACTTC; CDR3aa: CASALGGIQYF
v_gene: TRBV4-1; j_gene: TRBJ1-4; len: 15; d_gene: TRBD1; abundance: -; CDR3nt: TGCGCCAGCAGGTTGACCGGGACAGTTAATGAAAAACTGTTTTTT; CDR3aa: CASRLTGTVNEKLFF
v_gene: TRBV20-1; j_gene: TRBJ1-5; len: 15; d_gene: TRBD1; abundance: many; CDR3nt: TGCAGTGCTTATCCGGGACAGGGTGGCAATCAGCCCCAGCATTTT; CDR3aa: CSAYPGQGGNQPQHF
v_gene: TRBV11-2; j_gene: TRBJ2-7; len: 15; d_gene: TRBD2; abundance: -; CDR3nt: TGTGCCAGCAGCCCGGGGACTAGCCTATCCTACGAGCAGTACTTC; CDR3aa: CASSPGTSLSYEQYF
v_gene: TRBV7-3; j_gene: TRBJ2-2; len: 14; d_gene: TRBD1; abundance: many; CDR3nt: TGTGCCAGCAGCTTACAGGGGGCAACCGGGGAGCTGTTTTTT; CDR3aa: CASSLQGATGELFF
v_gene: TRBV12-3/TRBV12-4; j_gene: TRBJ1-5; len: 15; d_gene: TRBD1; abundance: many; CDR3nt: TGTGCCAGCAGGTCGGGACAGAAAAGCAATCAGCCCCAGCATTTT; CDR3aa: CASRSGQKSNQPQHF
v_gene: TRBV2; j_gene: TRBJ2-1; len: 15; d_gene: -; abundance: many; CDR3nt: TGTGCCAGCACTGAACCGGGACGGGGGTACAATGAGCAGTTCTTC; CDR3aa: CASTEPGRGYNEQFF
v_gene: TRBV6-1; j_gene: TRBJ2-7; len: 16; d_gene: TRBD2; abundance: -; CDR3nt: TGTGCCATCAGTGAGGGAGTAGCGGGTGGCTCCTACGAGCAGTACTTC; CDR3aa: CAISEGVAGGSYEQYF
v_gene: TRBV28; j_gene: TRBJ2-3; len: 15; d_gene: -; abundance: -; CDR3nt: TGTGCCAGTAGTATCTCGTACGGCTTGACAGATACGCAGTATTTT; CDR3aa: CASSISYGLTDTQYF
v_gene: TRBV2; j_gene: TRBJ2-1; len: 14; d_gene: -; abundance: many; CDR3nt: TGTGCCAGCACTGAGACGGATCCCTACAATGAGCAGTTCTTC; CDR3aa: CASTETDPYNEQFF
v_gene: TRBV2; j_gene: TRBJ2-7; len: 14; d_gene: -; abundance: many; CDR3nt: TGTGCCAGCATGGGGCGCTTCTATTCCTACGAGCAGTACTTC; CDR3aa: CASMGRFYSYEQYF
v_gene: TRBV19; j_gene: TRBJ2-2; len: 15; d_gene: -; abundance: -; CDR3nt: TGTGCCAGTAGTAGGATAGCGGCTAACACCGGGGAGCTGTTTTTT; CDR3aa: CASSRIAANTGELFF
v_gene: TRBV18; j_gene: TRBJ1-6; len: 18; d_gene: TRBD1; abundance: -; CDR3nt: TGTGCCAGCTCACCGACCCCGGGACAGGGCTCCTATAATTCACCCCTCCACTTT; CDR3aa: CASSPTPGQGSYNSPLHF
v_gene: TRBV4-1; j_gene: TRBJ2-1; len: 14; d_gene: -; abundance: -; CDR3nt: TGCGCCAGCAGCCCTGGTCCGGGGGACGGCAAGCAGTTCTTC; CDR3aa: CASSPGPGDGKQFF
v_gene: TRBV6-1; j_gene: TRBJ2-7; len: 12; d_gene: -; abundance: many; CDR3nt: TGTGCCAGCAGAGGCAGGGTCTACGAGCAGTACTTC; CDR3aa: CASRGRVYEQYF
v_gene: TRBV29-1; j_gene: TRBJ1-2; len: 12; d_gene: TRBD1; abundance: -; CDR3nt: TGCAGCGCCGGGGACAGTTGGGTTGGCTACACCTTC; CDR3aa: CSAGDSWVGYTF
v_gene: TRBV28; j_gene: TRBJ2-5; len: 15; d_gene: TRBD1; abundance: many; CDR3nt: TGTGCCAGCAGTAGACAGGGGTCTCACCAAGAGACCCAGTACTTC; CDR3aa: CASSRQGSHQETQYF
v_gene: TRBV5-5; j_gene: TRBJ1-2; len: 16; d_gene: -; abundance: -; CDR3nt: TGTGCCAGCAGCTTGGAATCCGGGCGGGGGGCGCGTGGCTACACCTTC; CDR3aa: CASSLESGRGARGYTF
v_gene: TRBV30; j_gene: TRBJ2-1; len: 13; d_gene: -; abundance: many; CDR3nt: TGTGCCTGGAGTAGGATGAGCGGTGATGAGCAGTTCTTC; CDR3aa: CAWSRMSGDEQFF
v_gene: TRBV5-4; j_gene: TRBJ1-2; len: 16; d_gene: -; abundance: -; CDR3nt: TGTGCCAGCAGCGGAGTCACAGGGCCGCTGATCTATGGCTACACCTTC; CDR3aa: CASSGVTGPLIYGYTF
v_gene: TRBV5-1; j_gene: TRBJ2-5; len: 13; d_gene: TRBD2; abundance: many; CDR3nt: TGCGCCAGCAGCTGGACTAGCGGGAGGCCCCTGGACTTC; CDR3aa: CASSWTSGRPLDF
v_gene: TRBV28; j_gene: TRBJ2-7; len: 13; d_gene: -; abundance: many; CDR3nt: TGTGCCAGCAGAGCGGGACACACATACGAGCAGTACTTC; CDR3aa: CASRAGHTYEQYF
v_gene: TRBV30; j_gene: TRBJ2-7; len: 13; d_gene: -; abundance: many; CDR3nt: TGTGCCTGGACTGACGGGACCAACTACGAGCAGTACTTC; CDR3aa: CAWTDGTNYEQYF
v_gene: TRBV7-8; j_gene: TRBJ2-7; len: 17; d_gene: -; abundance: -; CDR3nt: TGTGCCAGCAGCTTTGAATGGGAGGGGGGGCCACGATACGAGCAGTACTTC; CDR3aa: CASSFEWEGGPRYEQYF
v_gene: TRBV27; j_gene: TRBJ2-3; len: 13; d_gene: -; abundance: many; CDR3nt: TGTGCCAGCAGTTTCAGTTGGGGTGATACGCAGTATTTT; CDR3aa: CASSFSWGDTQYF
v_gene: TRBV12-3/TRBV12-4; j_gene: TRBJ1-4; len: 18; d_gene: TRBD1; abundance: -; CDR3nt: TGTGCCAGCAGTTTATCCCCAGGGGGCGGGAGGACTAATGAAAAACTGTTTTTT; CDR3aa: CASSLSPGGGRTNEKLFF
v_gene: TRBV3-1; j_gene: TRBJ1-5; len: 12; d_gene: -; abundance: many; CDR3nt: TGTGCCAGCAGCCAAGGGCGGCAGCCCCAGCATTTT; CDR3aa: CASSQGRQPQHF
v_gene: TRBV7-9; j_gene: TRBJ2-2; len: 17; d_gene: TRBD2; abundance: -; CDR3nt: TGTGCCAGCAGCCATAGTAGCGGGGGAGCTAACACCGGGGAGCTGTTTTTT; CDR3aa: CASSHSSGGANTGELFF
v_gene: TRBV27; j_gene: TRBJ2-2; len: 16; d_gene: TRBD2; abundance: -; CDR3nt: TGTGCCAGCAGTCCCCGCCAGACTAGCGGGACCGGGGAGCTGTTTTTT; CDR3aa: CASSPRQTSGTGELFF
v_gene: TRBV5-6; j_gene: TRBJ2-1; len: 14; d_gene: -; abundance: -; CDR3nt: TGTGCCAGCAGCTTGGGACTTCAAAACAATGAGCAGTTCTTC; CDR3aa: CASSLGLQNNEQFF
v_gene: TRBV19; j_gene: TRBJ2-1; len: 19; d_gene: TRBD2; abundance: -; CDR3nt: TGTGCCAGTAGTATACGGTGGGGGACTAGCGGGAGTCCCTACAATGAGCAGTTCTTC; CDR3aa: CASSIRWGTSGSPYNEQFF
v_gene: TRBV20-1; j_gene: TRBJ2-1; len: 16; d_gene: -; abundance: -; CDR3nt: TGCAGTGCAAGGGGTTCTGGAGACAGATCTAACAATGAGCAGTTCTTC; CDR3aa: CSARGSGDRSNNEQFF
v_gene: TRBV20-1; j_gene: TRBJ1-1; len: 14; d_gene: -; abundance: few; CDR3nt: TGCAGTGCTCGCCCGAGGACGGCTGAAACTGAAGCTTTCTTT; CDR3aa: CSARPRTAETEAFF
v_gene: TRBV5-1; j_gene: TRBJ2-3; len: 15; d_gene: TRBD1; abundance: many; CDR3nt: TGCGCCAGCAGCTTTGGCACAGGGGCTGCAGATACGCAGTATTTT; CDR3aa: CASSFGTGAADTQYF